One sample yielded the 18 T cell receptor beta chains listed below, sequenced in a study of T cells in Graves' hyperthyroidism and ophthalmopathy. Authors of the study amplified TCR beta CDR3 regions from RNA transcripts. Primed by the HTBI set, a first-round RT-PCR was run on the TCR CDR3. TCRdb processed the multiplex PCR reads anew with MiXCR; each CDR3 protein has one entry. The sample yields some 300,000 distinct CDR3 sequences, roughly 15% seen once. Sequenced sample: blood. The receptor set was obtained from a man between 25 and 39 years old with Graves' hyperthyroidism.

The CDR3: CASSDSSQETQYF. The CDR3 nucleotides are TGTGCCAGCAGTGACAGCTCTCAAGAGACCCAGTACTTC. The rearrangement uses TRBV6-1 and TRBJ2-5; D gene uncertain. CDR3 length: 13 residues. V lost 3 bases to trimming and J lost 2 bases, with 7 bases between them. In germline, CDR1 is MNHNS, CDR2 SASEGT.

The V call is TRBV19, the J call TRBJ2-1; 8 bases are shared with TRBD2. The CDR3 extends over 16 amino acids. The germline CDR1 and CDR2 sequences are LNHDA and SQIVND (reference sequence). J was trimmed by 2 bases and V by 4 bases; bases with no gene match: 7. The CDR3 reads CASSTLSGSTYNEQFF. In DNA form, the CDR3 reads TGTGCCAGTAGTACCTTAAGCGGGAGCACCTACAATGAGCAGTTCTTC. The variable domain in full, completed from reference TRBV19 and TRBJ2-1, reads DGGITQSPKYLFRKEGQNVTLSCEQNLNHDAMYWYRQDPGQGLRLIYYSQIVNDFQKGDIAEGYSVSREKKESFPLTVTSAQKNPTAFYLCASSTLSGSTYNEQFFGPGTRLTVL.

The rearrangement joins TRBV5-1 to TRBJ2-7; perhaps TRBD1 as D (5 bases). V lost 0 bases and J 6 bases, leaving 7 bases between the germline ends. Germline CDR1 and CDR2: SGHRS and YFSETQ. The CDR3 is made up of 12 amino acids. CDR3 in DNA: TGCGCCAGCAGCTTGGAAGGGGCCGAGCAGTACTTC. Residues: CASSLEGAEQYF.

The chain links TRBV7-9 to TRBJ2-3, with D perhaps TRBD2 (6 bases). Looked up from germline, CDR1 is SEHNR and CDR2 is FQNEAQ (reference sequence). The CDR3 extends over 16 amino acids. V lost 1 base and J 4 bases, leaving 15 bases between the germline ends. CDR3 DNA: TGTGCCAGCAGCTTAGTCTGGGCGGGAAGCGCAGATACGCAGTATTTT. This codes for CASSLVWAGSADTQYF.

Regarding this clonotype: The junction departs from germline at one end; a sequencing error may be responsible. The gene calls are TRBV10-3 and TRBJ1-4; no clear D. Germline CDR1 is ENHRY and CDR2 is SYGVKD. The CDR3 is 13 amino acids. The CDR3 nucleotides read TGTGCCATCACCAAAGGAACTAATGGAAAACTGTTTTTT. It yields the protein CAITKGTNGKLFF.

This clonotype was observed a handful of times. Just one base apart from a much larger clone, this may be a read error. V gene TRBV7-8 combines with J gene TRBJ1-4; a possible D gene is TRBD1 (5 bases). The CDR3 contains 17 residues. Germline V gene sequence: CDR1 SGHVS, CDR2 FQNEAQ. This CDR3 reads CASSLTGGAATNEKLLF. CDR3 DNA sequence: TGTGCCAGCAGCTTAACTGGTGGGGCCGCAACTAATGAAAAACTGCTTTTT.

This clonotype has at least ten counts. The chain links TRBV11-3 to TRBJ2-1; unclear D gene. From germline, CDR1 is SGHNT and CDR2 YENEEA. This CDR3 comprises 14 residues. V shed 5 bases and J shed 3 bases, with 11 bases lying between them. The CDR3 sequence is CASSPPDRYNEQFF. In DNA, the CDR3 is TGTGCCAGCAGCCCCCCGGACCGCTACAATGAGCAGTTCTTC.

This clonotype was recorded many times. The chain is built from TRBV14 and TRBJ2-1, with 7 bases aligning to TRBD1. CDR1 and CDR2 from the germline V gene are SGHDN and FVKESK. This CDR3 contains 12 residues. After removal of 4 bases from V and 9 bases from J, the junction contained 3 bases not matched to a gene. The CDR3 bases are TGTGCCAGCAGCCTACAGGGGAGTGAGCAGTTCTTC. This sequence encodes CASSLQGSEQFF.

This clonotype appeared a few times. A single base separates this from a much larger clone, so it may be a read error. DNA of the CDR3: TGTGCCAGCAGCTTGGGACTAGCGAGGGCTTCAAGCACAGATACGCAGTATTTT. Translation: CASSLGLARASSTDTQYF. This rearrangement joins TRBV11-2 to TRBJ2-3; 10 nucleotides agree with TRBD2. Trimming at V came to 3 bases and at J to 0 bases, leaving 9 bases not matched to a gene. CDR1 and CDR2 (germline): SGHAT, FQNNGV. The CDR3 is made up of 18 amino acids.

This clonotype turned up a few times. CDR3 sequence reads: CASSYSIDSPWDGYTF. The CDR3, as DNA: TGTGCCAGCAGTTACTCGATCGACAGCCCCTGGGATGGCTACACCTTC. The chain uses TRBV6-5 and TRBJ1-2, with D tentatively TRBD1 (5 bases). The CDR3 contains 16 residues. V gave up 0 bases and J gave up 6 bases, with 17 bases separating them. Looked up from germline, CDR1 is MNHEY and CDR2 is SVGAGI.

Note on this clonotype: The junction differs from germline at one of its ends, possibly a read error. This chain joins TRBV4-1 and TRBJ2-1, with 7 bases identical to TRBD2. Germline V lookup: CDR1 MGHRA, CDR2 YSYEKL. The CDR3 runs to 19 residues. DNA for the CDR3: TGCGCCAGCAGCCAAGGGGGATTTATTCGACTAGCACCCGTTCGTGAGCGGTTCTTC. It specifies CASSQGGFIRLAPVRERFF.

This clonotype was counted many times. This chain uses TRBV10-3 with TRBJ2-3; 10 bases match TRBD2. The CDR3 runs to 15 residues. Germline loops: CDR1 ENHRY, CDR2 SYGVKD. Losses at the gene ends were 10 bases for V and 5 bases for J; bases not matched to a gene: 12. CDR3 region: CATNPTSGIVDTQYF. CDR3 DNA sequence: TGTGCCACTAACCCCACTAGCGGGATTGTAGATACGCAGTATTTT.

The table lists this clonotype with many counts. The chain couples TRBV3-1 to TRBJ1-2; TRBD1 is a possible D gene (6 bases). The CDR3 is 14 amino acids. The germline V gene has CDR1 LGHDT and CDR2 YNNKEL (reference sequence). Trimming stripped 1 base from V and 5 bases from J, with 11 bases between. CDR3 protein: CASSQAGTNYGYTF. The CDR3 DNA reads TGTGCCAGCAGCCAAGCTGGGACAAATTATGGCTACACCTTC.

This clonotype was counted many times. Here the CDR3 reads CASSPGTGGNFQYF. For the CDR3, the DNA is TGTGCCAGCAGCCCCGGGACAGGGGGTAACTTTCAGTACTTC. J is TRBJ2-4 and V is TRBV3-1; TRBD1 matches at 11 bases. The CDR3 has 14 amino acids. V gave up 4 bases and J gave up 11 bases; unmatched junction bases: 7. Germline assignment: CDR1 LGHDT and CDR2 YNNKEL (reference sequence).

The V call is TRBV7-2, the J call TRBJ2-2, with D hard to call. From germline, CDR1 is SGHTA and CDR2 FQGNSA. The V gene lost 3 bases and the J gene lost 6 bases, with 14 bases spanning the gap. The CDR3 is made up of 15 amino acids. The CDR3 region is CASSLPMMIAGELFF. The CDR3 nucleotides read TGTGCCAGCAGCTTGCCGATGATGATCGCCGGGGAGCTGTTTTTT.

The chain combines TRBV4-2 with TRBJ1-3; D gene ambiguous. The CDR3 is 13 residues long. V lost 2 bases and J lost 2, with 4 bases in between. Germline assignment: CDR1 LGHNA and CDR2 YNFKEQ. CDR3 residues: CASSQMAGNTIYF. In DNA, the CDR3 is TGTGCCAGCAGCCAAATGGCTGGAAACACCATATATTTT.

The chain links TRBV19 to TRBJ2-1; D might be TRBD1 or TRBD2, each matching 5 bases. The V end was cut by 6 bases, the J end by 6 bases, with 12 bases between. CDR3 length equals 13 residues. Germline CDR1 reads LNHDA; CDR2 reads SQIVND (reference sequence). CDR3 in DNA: TGTGCCAGTAGCGGGGACGGGCCCAATGAGCAGTTCTTC. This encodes CASSGDGPNEQFF.

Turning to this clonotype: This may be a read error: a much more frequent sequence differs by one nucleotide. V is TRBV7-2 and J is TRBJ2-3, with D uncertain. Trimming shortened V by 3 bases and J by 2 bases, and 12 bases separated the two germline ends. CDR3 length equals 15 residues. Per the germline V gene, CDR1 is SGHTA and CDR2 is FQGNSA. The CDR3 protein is CASSFPLSDTDTQYF. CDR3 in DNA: TGTGCCAGCAGCTTCCCCCTAAGCGACACAGATACGCAGTATTTT.